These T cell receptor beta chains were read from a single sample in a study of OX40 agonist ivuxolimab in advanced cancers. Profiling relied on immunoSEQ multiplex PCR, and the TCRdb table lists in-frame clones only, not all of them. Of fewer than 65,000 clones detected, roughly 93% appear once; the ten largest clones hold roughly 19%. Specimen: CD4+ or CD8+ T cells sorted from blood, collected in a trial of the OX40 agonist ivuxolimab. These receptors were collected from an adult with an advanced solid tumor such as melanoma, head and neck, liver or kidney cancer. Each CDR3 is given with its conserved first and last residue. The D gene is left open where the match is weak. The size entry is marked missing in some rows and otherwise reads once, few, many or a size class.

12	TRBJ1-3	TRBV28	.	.	TGTGCCAGCCAGGGGTCTGGAAACACCATATATTTT	CASQGSGNTIYF
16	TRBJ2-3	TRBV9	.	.	TGTGCCAGCAGCGTAGAAGTAGCGCCTAGCACAGATACGCAGTATTTT	CASSVEVAPSTDTQYF
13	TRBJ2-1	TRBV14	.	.	TGTGCCAGCAGCCTTCGTGGGGGCAATGAGCAGTTCTTC	CASSLRGGNEQFF
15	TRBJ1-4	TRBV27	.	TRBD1	TGTGCCAGCAGGAACGCGGGACAGCGGGGGGAAAAACTGTTTTTT	CASRNAGQRGEKLFF
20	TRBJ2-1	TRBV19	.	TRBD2	TGTGCCAGTAGTTCTAGAACGGGGACTAGCGACTACTACTTCCACAATGAGCAGTTCTTC	CASSSRTGTSDYYFHNEQFF
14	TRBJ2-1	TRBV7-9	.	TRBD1	TGTGCCAGCAGCGTACAGGGGGCGAGGGATGAGCAGTTCTTC	CASSVQGARDEQFF
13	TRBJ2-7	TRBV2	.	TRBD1	TGTGCCGGCCGGGACAGGGGGACCTACGAGCAGTACTTC	CAGRDRGTYEQYF
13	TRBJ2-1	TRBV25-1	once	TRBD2	TGTGCCAGCAGTGAACTCCTAGCGGGTGAGCAGTTCTTC	CASSELLAGEQFF
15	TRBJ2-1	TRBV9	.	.	TGTGCCAGCAGCCTGGGGCTCTCGGGCTACAATGAGCAGTTCTTC	CASSLGLSGYNEQFF
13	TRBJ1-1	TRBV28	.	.	TGTGCCAGCACCTTCCTCTTGGGGACTGAAGCTTTCTTT	CASTFLLGTEAFF
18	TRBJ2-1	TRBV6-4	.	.	TGTGCCAGCAGTACGTCCCGGGGCTGCCGAAGGTCCTACAATGAGCAGTTCTTC	CASSTSRGCRRSYNEQFF
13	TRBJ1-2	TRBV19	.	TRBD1	TGTGCCAGTAGTAACCGGGACAGCTATGGCTACACCTTC	CASSNRDSYGYTF
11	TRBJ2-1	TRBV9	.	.	TGTGCCAGCAGCGTATCCTCTGAGCAGTTCTTC	CASSVSSEQFF
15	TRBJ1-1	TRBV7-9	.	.	TGTGCCAGCAGCTTAGGTTTTGGGAGGAACACTGAAGCTTTCTTT	CASSLGFGRNTEAFF
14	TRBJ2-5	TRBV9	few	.	TGTGCCAGCAACCCCGACGGGGCAGAAGAGACCCAGTACTTC	CASNPDGAEETQYF
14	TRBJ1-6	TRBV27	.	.	TGTGCCAGCAGATGGGGGGGTCCAGGTTCACCCCTCCACTTT	CASRWGGPGSPLHF
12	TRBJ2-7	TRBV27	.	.	TGTGCCAGCAGTACGAGCTCCTACGAGCAGTACTTC	CASSTSSYEQYF
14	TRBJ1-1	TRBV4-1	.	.	TGCGCCAGCAGCCAAGACAGGGGTATAACTGAAGCTTTCTTT	CASSQDRGITEAFF
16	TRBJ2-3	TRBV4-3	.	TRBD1	TGCGCCAGCAGCCAAGAAAACAGGGGGCCCACAGATACGCAGTATTTT	CASSQENRGPTDTQYF
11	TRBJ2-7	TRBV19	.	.	TGTGCCAGTAGTACGGGTGCAGCTTGGTACTTC	CASSTGAAWYF
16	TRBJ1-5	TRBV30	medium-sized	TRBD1	TGTGCCTGGGGAAACGGACAGGGACTGAGCAATCAGCCCCAGCATTTT	CAWGNGQGLSNQPQHF
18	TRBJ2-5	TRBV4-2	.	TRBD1	TGTGCCAGCAGCCAAGGATCGCGTGCCAGGGGGCTGATCGAGACCCAGTACTTC	CASSQGSRARGLIETQYF
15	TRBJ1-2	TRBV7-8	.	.	TGTGCCAGCAGCCCCTGGCAGGGGAATTTGTATGGCTACACCTTC	CASSPWQGNLYGYTF
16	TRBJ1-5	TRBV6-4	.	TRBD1	TGTGCCAGCAGTGTCCCGACAGGGGGCGGCAATCAGCCCCAGCATTTT	CASSVPTGGGNQPQHF
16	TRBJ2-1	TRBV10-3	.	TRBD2	TGTGCCATCAGTGAGTTCTGGCGGGAGACCCGTAATGAGCAGTTCTTC	CAISEFWRETRNEQFF
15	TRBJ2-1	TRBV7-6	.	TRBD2	TGTGCCAGCAGCACGGGACTAGCCCTCGTGAATGAGCAGTTCTTC	CASSTGLALVNEQFF
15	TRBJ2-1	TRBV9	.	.	TGTGCCAGCAGCGTAGAAGGGACCTTATCCAATGAGCAGTTCTTC	CASSVEGTLSNEQFF
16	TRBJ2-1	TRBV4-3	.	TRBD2	TGCGCCAGCAGCCAAGATTTACTAGCGGTTTACAATGAGCAGTTCTTC	CASSQDLLAVYNEQFF
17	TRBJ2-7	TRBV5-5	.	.	TGTGCCAGCAGCTTGCTGCAGGGACGAAGGAGCTCCTACGAGCAGTACTTC	CASSLLQGRRSSYEQYF
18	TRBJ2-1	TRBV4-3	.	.	TGCGCCAGCAGCCAAGATTCGTTGGAGGGGACTGTCCTCAATGAGCAGTTCTTC	CASSQDSLEGTVLNEQFF
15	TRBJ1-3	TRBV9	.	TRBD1	TGTGCCAGCAGCGCAGAGGGACAGATAGGAAACACCATATATTTT	CASSAEGQIGNTIYF
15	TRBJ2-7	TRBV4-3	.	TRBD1	TGCGCCAGCAGCCAACATCGACAGGGAACCTACGAGCAGTACTTC	CASSQHRQGTYEQYF
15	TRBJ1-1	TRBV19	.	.	TGTGCCAGTAGTACGGCCCGGACAGTGAACACTGAAGCTTTCTTT	CASSTARTVNTEAFF
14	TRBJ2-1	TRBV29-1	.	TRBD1	TGCAGCGTTGAAGGACAGGGGGCTCTTAGTGAGCAGTTCTTC	CSVEGQGALSEQFF
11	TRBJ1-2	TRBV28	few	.	TGTGCCAGCCTGGGAGGAGGAGGCTACACCTTC	CASLGGGGYTF
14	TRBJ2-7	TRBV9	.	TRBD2	TGTGCCAGCAGCGTAGCGGGAGGGCCCTACGAGCAGTACTTC	CASSVAGGPYEQYF
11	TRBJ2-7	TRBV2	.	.	TGTGCCGCATTAGGGACCTCAGAGCAGTACTTC	CAALGTSEQYF
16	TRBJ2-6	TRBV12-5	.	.	TGTGCTAGTGGTCTCCACCGAGGGCCTGGGGCCAACGTCCTGACTTTC	CASGLHRGPGANVLTF
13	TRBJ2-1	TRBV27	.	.	TGTGCCAGCAGTTTGGATCAGGTCAATGAGCAGTTCTTC	CASSLDQVNEQFF
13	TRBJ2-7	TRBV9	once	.	TGTGCCAGCAGCTCAGGGGCCTCCTACGAGCAGTACTTC	CASSSGASYEQYF
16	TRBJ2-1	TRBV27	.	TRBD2	TGTGCCAGCAGTTTCGGAGCGGGAGGACCTATGTATGAGCAGTTCTTC	CASSFGAGGPMYEQFF
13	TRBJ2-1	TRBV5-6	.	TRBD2	TGTGCCAGCAGCTCTAGCGGGTACAATGAGCAGTTCTTC	CASSSSGYNEQFF
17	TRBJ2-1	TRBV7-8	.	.	TGTGCCAGCAGCCCCCGACGAGACTCGATCTCCTACAATGAGCAGTTCTTC	CASSPRRDSISYNEQFF
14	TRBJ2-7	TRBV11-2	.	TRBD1	TGTGCCAGCAGCTTAGGGTGGACAGGGGAAGAGCAGTACTTC	CASSLGWTGEEQYF
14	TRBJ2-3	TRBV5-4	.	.	TGTGCCAGCAGCTTGGAGTGGGGAGGAGATACGCAGTATTTT	CASSLEWGGDTQYF
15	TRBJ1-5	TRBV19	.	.	TGTGCCAGTAGTTCGACCGTCTATAGCAATCAGCCCCAGCATTTT	CASSSTVYSNQPQHF
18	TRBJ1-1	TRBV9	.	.	TGTGCCAGCAGCGGAGGAACCTTGGTTGATGACAGGAACACTGAAGCTTTCTTT	CASSGGTLVDDRNTEAFF
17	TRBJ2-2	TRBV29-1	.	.	TGCAGCGTCGTGGTACCAGGGATAACCTCGAACACCGGGGAGCTGTTTTTT	CSVVVPGITSNTGELFF
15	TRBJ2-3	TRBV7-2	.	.	TGTGCCAGCAGCACCTCCATAGGCGCGGCAGATACGCAGTATTTT	CASSTSIGAADTQYF
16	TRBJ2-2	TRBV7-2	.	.	TGTGCCAGCATTCCACGGACACCACAGAACACCGGGGAGCTGTTTTTT	CASIPRTPQNTGELFF
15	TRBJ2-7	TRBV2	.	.	TGTGCCAGCAGCACGACAGGTCGTAGCTCCTACGAGCAGTACTTC	CASSTTGRSSYEQYF
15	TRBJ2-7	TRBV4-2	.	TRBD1	TGTGCCAGCAGCCAAGGTAAGGGGGCGGCCTACGAGCAGTACTTC	CASSQGKGAAYEQYF
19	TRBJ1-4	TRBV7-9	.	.	TGTGCCAGCAGCTTGATGCCCCCCGGGCTTCTGAATGTTAGGGGAAAACTGTTTTTT	CASSLMPPGLLNVRGKLFF
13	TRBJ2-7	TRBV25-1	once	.	TGTGCCAGCACAGGAGACGTTCCCTACGAGCAGTACTTC	CASTGDVPYEQYF
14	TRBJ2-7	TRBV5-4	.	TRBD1	TGTGCCAGCAGCAGGGGACAGCCCTCGGGCGAGCAGTACTTC	CASSRGQPSGEQYF
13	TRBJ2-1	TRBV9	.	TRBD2	TGTGCCAGCAGCCCCCGGACTAGCGGCGAGCAGTTCTTC	CASSPRTSGEQFF
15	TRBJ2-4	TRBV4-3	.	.	TGCGCCAGCAGCCAAGACGGTAGCGCTCAAAACATTCAGTACTTC	CASSQDGSAQNIQYF
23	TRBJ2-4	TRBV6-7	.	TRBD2	TGTGCCAGCAGACCAAAGACTAGCGGGAGGCGCCCCCCCGTTTTCTCTGCCAAAAACATTCAGTACTTC	CASRPKTSGRRPPVFSAKNIQYF